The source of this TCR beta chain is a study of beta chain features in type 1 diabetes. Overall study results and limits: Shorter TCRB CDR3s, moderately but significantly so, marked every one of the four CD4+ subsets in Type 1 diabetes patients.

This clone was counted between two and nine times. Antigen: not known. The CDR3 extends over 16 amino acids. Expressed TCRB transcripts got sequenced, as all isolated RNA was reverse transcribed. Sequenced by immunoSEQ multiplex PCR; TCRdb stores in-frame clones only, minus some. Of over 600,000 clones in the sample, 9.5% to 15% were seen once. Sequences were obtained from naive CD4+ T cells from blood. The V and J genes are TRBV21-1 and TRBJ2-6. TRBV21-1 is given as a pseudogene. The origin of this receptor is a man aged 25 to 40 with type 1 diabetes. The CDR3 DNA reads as TGTGCCGGCCTTCCATGCTATTGTGGTGGGGCCAACGTCCTGACTTTC. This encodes CAGLPCYCGGANVLTF.